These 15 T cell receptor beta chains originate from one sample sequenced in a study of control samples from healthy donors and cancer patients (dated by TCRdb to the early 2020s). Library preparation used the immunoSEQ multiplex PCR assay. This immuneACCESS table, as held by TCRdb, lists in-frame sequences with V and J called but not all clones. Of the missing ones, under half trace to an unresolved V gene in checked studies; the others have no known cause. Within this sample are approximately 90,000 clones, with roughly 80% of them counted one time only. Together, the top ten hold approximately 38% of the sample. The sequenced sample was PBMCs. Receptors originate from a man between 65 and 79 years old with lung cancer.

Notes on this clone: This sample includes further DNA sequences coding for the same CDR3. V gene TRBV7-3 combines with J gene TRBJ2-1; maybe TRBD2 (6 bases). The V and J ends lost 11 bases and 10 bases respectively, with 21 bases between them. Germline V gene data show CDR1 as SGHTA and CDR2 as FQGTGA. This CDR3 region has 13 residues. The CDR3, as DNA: TGTGCCTCCGGGCGGGGAAATGCGGGCGAGCAGTTCTTC. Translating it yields CASGRGNAGEQFF.

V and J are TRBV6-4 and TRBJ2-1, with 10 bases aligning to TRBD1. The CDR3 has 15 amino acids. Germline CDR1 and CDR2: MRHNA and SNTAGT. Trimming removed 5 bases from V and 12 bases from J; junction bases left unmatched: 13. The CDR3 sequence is CASSPSGTGEKVQFF. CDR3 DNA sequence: TGTGCCAGCAGTCCCTCCGGGACAGGGGAGAAGGTGCAGTTCTTC.

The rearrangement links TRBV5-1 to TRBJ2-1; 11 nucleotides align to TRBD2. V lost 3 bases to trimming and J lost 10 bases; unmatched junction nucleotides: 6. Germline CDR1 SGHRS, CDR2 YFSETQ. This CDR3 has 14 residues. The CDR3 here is CASSYSGGVWEQFF. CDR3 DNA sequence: TGCGCCAGCAGCTATAGCGGGGGGGTATGGGAGCAGTTCTTC.

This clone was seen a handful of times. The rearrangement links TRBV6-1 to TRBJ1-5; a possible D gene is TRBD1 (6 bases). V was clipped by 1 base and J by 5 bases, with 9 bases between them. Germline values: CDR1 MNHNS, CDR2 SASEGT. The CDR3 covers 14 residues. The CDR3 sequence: CASSEDRAHQPQHF. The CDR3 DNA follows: TGTGCCAGCAGTGAAGACAGGGCACATCAGCCCCAGCATTTT.

CDR3 sequence reads: CAWRGEGDNEQFF. The CDR3 DNA reads TGTGCCTGGAGAGGGGAGGGAGACAATGAGCAGTTCTTC. The chain employs TRBV30 and TRBJ2-1, with TRBD2 matching 7 bases. The CDR3 has 13 residues. CDR1 and CDR2 from the germline V gene are GTSNPN and SVGIG (reference sequence). Trimming cost V 3 bases and J 5 bases; bases outside gene matches: 4.

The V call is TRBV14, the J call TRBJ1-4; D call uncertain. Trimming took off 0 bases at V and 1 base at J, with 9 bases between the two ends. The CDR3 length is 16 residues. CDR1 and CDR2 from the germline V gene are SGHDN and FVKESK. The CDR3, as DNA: TGTGCCAGCAGCCAAGAACTACAGAAAACTAATGAAAAACTGTTTTTT. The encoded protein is CASSQELQKTNEKLFF.

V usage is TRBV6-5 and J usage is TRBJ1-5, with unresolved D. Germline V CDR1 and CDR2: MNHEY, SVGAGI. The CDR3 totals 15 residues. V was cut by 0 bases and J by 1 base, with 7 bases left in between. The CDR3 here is CASSYSSGSNQPQHF. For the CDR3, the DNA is TGTGCCAGCAGTTACTCTTCAGGAAGCAATCAGCCCCAGCATTTT.

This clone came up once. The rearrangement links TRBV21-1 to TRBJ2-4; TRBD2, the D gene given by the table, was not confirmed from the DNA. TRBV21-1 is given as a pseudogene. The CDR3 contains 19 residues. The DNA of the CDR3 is TGTGCCAGCAGCAAATGGCCATTCATGGCGGGTCTAGCCAAAAACATTCAGTACTTC. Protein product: CASSKWPFMAGLAKNIQYF.

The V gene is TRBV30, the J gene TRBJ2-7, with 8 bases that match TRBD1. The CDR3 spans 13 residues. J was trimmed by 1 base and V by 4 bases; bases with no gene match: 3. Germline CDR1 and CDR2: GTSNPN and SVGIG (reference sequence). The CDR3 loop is CAWNGQGSYEQYF. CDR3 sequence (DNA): TGTGCCTGGAACGGACAGGGATCCTACGAGCAGTACTTC. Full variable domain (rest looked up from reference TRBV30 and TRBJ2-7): SQTIHQWPATLVQPVGSPLSLECTVEGTSNPNLYWYRQAAGRGLQLLFYSVGIGQISSEVPQNLSASRPQDRQFILSSKKLLLSDSGFYLCAWNGQGSYEQYFGPGTRLTVT.

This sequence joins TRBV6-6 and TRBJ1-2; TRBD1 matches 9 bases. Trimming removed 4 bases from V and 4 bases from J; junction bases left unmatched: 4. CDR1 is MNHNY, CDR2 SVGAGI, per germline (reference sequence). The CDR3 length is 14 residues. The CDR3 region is CASSSGTGTYGYTF. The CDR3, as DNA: TGTGCCAGCAGTTCCGGGACAGGGACCTATGGCTACACCTTC.

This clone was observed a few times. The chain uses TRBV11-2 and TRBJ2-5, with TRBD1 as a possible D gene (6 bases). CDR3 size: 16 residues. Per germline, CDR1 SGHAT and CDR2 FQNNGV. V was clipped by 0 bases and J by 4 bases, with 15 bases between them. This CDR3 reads CASSLETGKRGETQYF. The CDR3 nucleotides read TGTGCCAGCAGCTTAGAGACAGGAAAAAGGGGAGAGACCCAGTACTTC.

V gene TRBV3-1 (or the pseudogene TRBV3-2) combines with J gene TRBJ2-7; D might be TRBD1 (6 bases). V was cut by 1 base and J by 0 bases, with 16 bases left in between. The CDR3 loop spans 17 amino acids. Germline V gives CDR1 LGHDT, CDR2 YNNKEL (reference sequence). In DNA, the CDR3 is TGTGCCAGCAGCCAAGTGGGTACAGGGCCTCTCTCCTACGAGCAGTACTTC. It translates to CASSQVGTGPLSYEQYF.

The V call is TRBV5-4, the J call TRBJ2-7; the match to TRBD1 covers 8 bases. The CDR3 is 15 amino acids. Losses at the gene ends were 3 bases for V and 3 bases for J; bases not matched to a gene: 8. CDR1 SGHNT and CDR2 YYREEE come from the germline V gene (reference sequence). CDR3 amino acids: CASSSRQGFGYEQYF. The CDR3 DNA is TGTGCCAGCAGCTCCCGACAGGGGTTCGGCTACGAGCAGTACTTC.

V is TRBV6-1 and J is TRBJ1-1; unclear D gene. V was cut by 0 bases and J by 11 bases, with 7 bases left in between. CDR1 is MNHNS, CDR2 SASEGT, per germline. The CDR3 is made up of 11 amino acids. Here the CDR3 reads CASSEAIWAFF. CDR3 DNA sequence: TGTGCCAGCAGTGAAGCGATATGGGCTTTCTTT.

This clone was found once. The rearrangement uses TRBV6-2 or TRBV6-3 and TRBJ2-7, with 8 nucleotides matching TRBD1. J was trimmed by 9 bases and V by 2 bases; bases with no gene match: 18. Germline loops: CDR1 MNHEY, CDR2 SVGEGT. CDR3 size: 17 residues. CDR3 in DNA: TGTGCCAGCAGTTACACCTCACTCAGGGGGCTGAGGGACGCGCAGTACTTC. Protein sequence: CASSYTSLRGLRDAQYF.